The entry below describes one T cell receptor beta chain. Negative isolation was used for CD8+ and CD4+ T cells and FACS enrichment for TEMRA cells. The sample is drawn from a study of CD8 T cells in Susac syndrome. The CDR3 has 13 amino acids. Germline V gene data show CDR1 as LGHDT and CDR2 as YNNKEL (reference sequence). Trimming pared 4 bases from V and 8 bases from J, leaving 9 bases between. RNA in amounts of roughly 0.5 to 1 ug was reverse transcribed with random hexamers. TCRdb reprocessed the immunoSEQ multiplex PCR reads via MiXCR and lists one record per CDR3 protein. The data contain 200,000 or so distinct CDR3 sequences, about 96% of them singletons.

The rearrangement links TRBV3-1 to TRBJ1-6; D gene unclear. The sequence came from a human donor with multiple sclerosis. Sequencing was done on a sample of CD4+ T cells from PBMCs. The CDR3 region is CASSLETHSPLHF. CDR3 DNA sequence: TGTGCCAGCAGCCTAGAGACCCATTCACCCCTCCACTTT.